The rows below give T cell receptor beta chains drawn from one sample of a study of CD8 T cells in ankylosing spondylitis. Each CDR3 protein gets one entry after TCRdb re-called the 5' RACE reads with MiXCR. The data contain over 600,000 distinct CDR3 sequences, around 19% of them singletons. Source material: blood, either unsorted or a sorted T cell fraction (not recorded which). These receptors originate from a male donor with ankylosing spondylitis. Each CDR3 is given with its conserved first and last residue. D genes are given only for firm matches. Expanded clones get a size class; other rows say once, few or many, or leave the size out.

>NA|NA|TRBV20-1|TRBJ1-6
CSARREGNSPLHF
TGCAGTGCTAGGCGAGAAGGCAATTCACCCCTCCACTTT
>NA|few|TRBV12-3/TRBV12-4|TRBJ2-6
CASSLYEGSAGANVLTF
TGTGCCAGCAGTTTATACGAGGGTAGCGCTGGGGCCAACGTCCTGACTTTC
>NA|NA|TRBV7-2|TRBJ1-2
CASSLGAGGGTSYGYTF
TGTGCCAGCAGCTTAGGGGCCGGTGGAGGGACCTCCTATGGCTACACCTTC
>TRBD1|few|TRBV15|TRBJ2-7
CATSREETGQGWCEQYF
TGTGCCACCAGCAGAGAGGAAACCGGACAGGGGTGGTGTGAGCAGTACTTC
>NA|NA|TRBV6-2/TRBV6-3|TRBJ2-3
CASSSREWRDTQYF
TGTGCCAGCAGTTCCCGGGAGTGGAGAGATACGCAGTATTTT
>NA|NA|TRBV5-6|TRBJ2-3
CASSVGRLDTQYF
TGTGCCAGCAGCGTTGGACGACTGGATACGCAGTATTTT
>TRBD2|NA|TRBV28|TRBJ2-7
CATSGRAKPYEQYF
TGTGCAACTAGCGGGAGGGCCAAACCCTACGAGCAGTACTTC
>TRBD1|few|TRBV5-1|TRBJ2-1
CASKSTGEEYNEQFF
TGCGCCAGCAAATCGACAGGGGAAGAGTACAATGAGCAGTTCTTC
>NA|NA|TRBV29-1|TRBJ2-5
CSVDQQGTETQYF
TGCAGCGTTGATCAGCAGGGAACGGAGACCCAGTACTTC
>NA|few|TRBV5-1|TRBJ2-2
CASSLDKTGELFF
TGCGCCAGCAGCTTGGACAAGACCGGGGAGCTGTTTTTT
>NA|once|TRBV29-1|TRBJ1-1
CSVVRLPNTEAFF
TGCAGCGTTGTCAGACTCCCGAACACTGAAGCTTTCTTT
>NA|once|TRBV5-1|TRBJ2-1
CASSLDRVNNEQFF
TGCGCCAGCAGCTTGGACAGGGTCAACAATGAGCAGTTCTTC
>NA|few|TRBV6-1|TRBJ1-2
CASSLSTPEPYGYTF
TGTGCCAGCAGTCTTTCGACCCCGGAGCCCTATGGCTACACCTTC
>NA|NA|TRBV29-1|TRBJ1-1
CSVEDGGGTEAFF
TGCAGCGTTGAAGACGGGGGGGGCACTGAAGCTTTCTTT
>TRBD2|NA|TRBV11-1|TRBJ2-1
CASSSAQSGTSSYNEQFF
TGTGCCAGCAGCTCCGCCCAATCCGGGACTAGCTCCTACAATGAGCAGTTCTTC
>NA|NA|TRBV5-1|TRBJ2-7
CASSEKDTKKFPREQYF
TGCGCCAGCAGCGAGAAAGACACCAAAAAGTTCCCACGAGAGCAGTACTTC
>NA|NA|TRBV28|TRBJ2-1
CASSLVHEQFF
TGTGCCAGCAGTTTGGTGCATGAGCAGTTCTTC
>NA|few|TRBV18|TRBJ2-1
CASSPPNRVNNEQFF
TGTGCCAGCTCACCACCGAACAGGGTGAACAATGAGCAGTTCTTC
>NA|NA|TRBV5-5|TRBJ2-7
CASPLIGAGSYEQYF
TGTGCCAGCCCCTTAATAGGGGCCGGGAGCTACGAGCAGTACTTC
>TRBD2|NA|TRBV5-1|TRBJ2-1
CASTMRAGGYNEQFF
TGCGCCAGCACCATGAGAGCGGGAGGCTACAATGAGCAGTTCTTC
>NA|NA|TRBV5-5|TRBJ1-2
CASTLARGDYGYTF
TGTGCCAGCACCTTGGCCAGGGGTGACTATGGCTACACCTTC
>NA|few|TRBV6-1|TRBJ1-1
CASSPQGVVTEAFF
TGTGCCAGCAGTCCACAGGGAGTGGTCACTGAAGCTTTCTTT
>NA|NA|TRBV27|TRBJ1-5
CASSFEGAGQPQHF
TGTGCCAGCAGTTTTGAAGGGGCCGGTCAGCCCCAGCATTTT
>TRBD2|NA|TRBV28|TRBJ2-1
CASRETGTSTNEQFF
TGTGCCAGCAGAGAAACCGGGACTAGCACGAATGAGCAGTTCTTC